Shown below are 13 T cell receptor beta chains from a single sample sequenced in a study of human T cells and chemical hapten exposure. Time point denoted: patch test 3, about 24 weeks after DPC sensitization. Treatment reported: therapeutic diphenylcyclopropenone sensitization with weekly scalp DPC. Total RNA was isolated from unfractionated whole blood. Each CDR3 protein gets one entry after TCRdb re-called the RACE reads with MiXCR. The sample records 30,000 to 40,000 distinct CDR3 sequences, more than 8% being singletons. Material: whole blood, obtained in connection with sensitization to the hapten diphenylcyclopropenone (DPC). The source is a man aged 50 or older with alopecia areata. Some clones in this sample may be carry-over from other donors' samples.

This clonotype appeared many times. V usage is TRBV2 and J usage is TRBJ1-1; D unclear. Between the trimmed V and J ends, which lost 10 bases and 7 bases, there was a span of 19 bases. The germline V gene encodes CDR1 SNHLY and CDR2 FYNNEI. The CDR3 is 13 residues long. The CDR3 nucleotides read TGTGCCACTAAAAACCCCCAGCGCGTTGAAGCTTTCTTT. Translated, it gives CATKNPQRVEAFF.

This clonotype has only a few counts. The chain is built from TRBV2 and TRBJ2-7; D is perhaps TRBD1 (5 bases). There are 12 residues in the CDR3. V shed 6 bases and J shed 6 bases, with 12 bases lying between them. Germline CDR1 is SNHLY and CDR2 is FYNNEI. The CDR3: CASRRAGSEQYF. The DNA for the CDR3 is TGTGCCAGCAGGAGAGCAGGGTCCGAGCAGTACTTC.

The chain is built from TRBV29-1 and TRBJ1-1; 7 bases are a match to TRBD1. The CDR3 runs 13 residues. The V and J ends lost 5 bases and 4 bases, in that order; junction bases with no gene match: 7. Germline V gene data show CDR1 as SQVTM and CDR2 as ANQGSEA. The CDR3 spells CSVRQGRGTEAFF. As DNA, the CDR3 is TGCAGCGTTCGACAGGGCCGGGGCACTGAAGCTTTCTTT.

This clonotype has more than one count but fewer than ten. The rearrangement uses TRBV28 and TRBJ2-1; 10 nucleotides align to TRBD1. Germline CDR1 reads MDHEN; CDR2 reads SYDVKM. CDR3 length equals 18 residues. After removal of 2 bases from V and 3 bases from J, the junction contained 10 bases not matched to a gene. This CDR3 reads CASSLRTWDRGYYNEQFF. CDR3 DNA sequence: TGTGCCAGCAGTTTACGCACATGGGACAGGGGATACTACAATGAGCAGTTCTTC.

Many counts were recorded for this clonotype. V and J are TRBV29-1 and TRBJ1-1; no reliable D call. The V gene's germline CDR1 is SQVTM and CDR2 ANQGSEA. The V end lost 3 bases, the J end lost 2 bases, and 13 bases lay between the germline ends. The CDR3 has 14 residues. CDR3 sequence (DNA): TGCAGCGTTGAGGCGGCAACCCCTAACACTGAAGCTTTCTTT. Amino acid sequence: CSVEAATPNTEAFF. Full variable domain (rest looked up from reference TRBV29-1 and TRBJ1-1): SAVISQKPSRDICQRGTSLTIQCQVDSQVTMMFWYRQQPGQSLTLIATANQGSEATYESGFVIDKFPISRPNLTFSTLTVSNMSPEDSSIYLCSVEAATPNTEAFFGQGTRLTVV.

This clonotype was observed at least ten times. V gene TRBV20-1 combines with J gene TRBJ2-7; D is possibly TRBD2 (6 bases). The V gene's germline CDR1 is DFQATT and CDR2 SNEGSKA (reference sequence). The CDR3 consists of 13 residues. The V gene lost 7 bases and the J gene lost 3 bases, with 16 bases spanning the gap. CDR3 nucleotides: TGCAGTGTTCCCCATGCGGGAAACTACGAGCAGTACTTC. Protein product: CSVPHAGNYEQYF.

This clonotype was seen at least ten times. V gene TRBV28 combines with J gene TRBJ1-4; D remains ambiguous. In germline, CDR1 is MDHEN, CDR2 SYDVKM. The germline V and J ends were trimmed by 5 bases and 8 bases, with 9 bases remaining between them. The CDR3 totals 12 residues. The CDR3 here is CASSQADEKLFF. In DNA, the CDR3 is TGTGCCAGCAGTCAGGCCGACGAAAAACTGTTTTTT.

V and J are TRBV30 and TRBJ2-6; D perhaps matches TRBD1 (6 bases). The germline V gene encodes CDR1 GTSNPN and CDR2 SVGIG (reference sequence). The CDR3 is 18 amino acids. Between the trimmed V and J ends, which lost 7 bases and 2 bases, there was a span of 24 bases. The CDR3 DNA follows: TGTGCCTCCGCCCCCGAGGGCCAGGGGAGTACTGGGGCCAACGTCCTGACTTTC. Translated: CASAPEGQGSTGANVLTF.

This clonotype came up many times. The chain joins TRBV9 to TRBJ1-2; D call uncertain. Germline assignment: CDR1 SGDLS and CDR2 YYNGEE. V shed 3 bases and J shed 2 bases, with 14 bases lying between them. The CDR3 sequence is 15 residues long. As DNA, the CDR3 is TGTGCCAGCAGCGGGACGGTTAAAAGAAACTATGGCTACACCTTC. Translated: CASSGTVKRNYGYTF.

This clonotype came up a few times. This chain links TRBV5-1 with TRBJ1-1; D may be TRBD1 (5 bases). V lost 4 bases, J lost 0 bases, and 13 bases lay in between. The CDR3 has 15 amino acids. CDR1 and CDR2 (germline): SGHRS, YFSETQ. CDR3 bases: TGCGCCAGCAGCCTAGGGACGCAAATGAACACTGAAGCTTTCTTT. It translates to CASSLGTQMNTEAFF. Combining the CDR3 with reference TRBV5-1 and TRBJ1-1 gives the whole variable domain KAGVTQTPRYLIKTRGQQVTLSCSPISGHRSVSWYQQTPGQGLQFLFEYFSETQRNKGNFPGRFSGRQFSNSRSEMNVSTLELGDSALYLCASSLGTQMNTEAFFGQGTRLTVV.

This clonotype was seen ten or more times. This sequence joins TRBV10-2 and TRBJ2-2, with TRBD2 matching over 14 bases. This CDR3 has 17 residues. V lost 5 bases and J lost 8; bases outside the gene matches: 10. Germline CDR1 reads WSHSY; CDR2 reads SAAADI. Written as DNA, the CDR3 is TGCGCCAGCAGTCTGGGACTAGCGGGAGACCTCAGAGGGGAGCTGTTTTTT. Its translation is CASSLGLAGDLRGELFF.

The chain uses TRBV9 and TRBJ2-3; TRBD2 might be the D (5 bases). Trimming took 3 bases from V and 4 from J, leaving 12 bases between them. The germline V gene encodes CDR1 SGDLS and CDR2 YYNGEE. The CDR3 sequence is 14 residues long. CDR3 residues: CASSEGAPPDTQYF. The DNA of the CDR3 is TGTGCCAGCAGCGAGGGAGCTCCCCCAGATACGCAGTATTTT.

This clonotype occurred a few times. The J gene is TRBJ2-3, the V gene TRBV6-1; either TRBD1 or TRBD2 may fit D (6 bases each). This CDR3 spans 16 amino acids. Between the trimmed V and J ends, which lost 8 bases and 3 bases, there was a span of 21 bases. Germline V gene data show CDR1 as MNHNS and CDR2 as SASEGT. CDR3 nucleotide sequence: TGTGCCAGCTTTCGTTTCTTAGGGGGGCAAACAGATACGCAGTATTTT. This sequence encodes CASFRFLGGQTDTQYF.